Listed here is a single T cell receptor beta chain. Co-plated with approximately 200,000 CFSE-labeled responder cells were approximately 200,000 irradiated, violet-dye-labeled stimulator cells. Clones were sequenced by immunoSEQ multiplex PCR, and TCRdb holds only the in-frame ones, with some missing. This sample has under 15,000 clones, with around 40% found just once. This CDR3 is 13 amino acids long. V shed 3 bases, J shed 7 bases, and the junction held 4 bases outside the gene matches. Germline CDR1 SGDLS, CDR2 YYNGEE. These data belong to a study of graft-versus-host responses after intestinal transplantation. Study-wide findings and caveats: GvH clones surfaced in recipient marrow, some emerging earlier in ileum or blood.

Sequenced material: alloreactive CD8+ T cells from a mixed lymphocyte reaction culture, taken before intestinal transplant. Noted subset: CFSE-low proliferating T cells sorted from roughly six-day pre-transplant mixed lymphocyte reaction (GvH or HvG direction). The receptor comes from a human patient who received an intestinal transplant. The chain recombines TRBV9 with TRBJ2-7; 10 positions agree with TRBD1. The CDR3 loop is CASSGQGAGEQYF. Here the CDR3 DNA reads TGTGCCAGCAGCGGACAGGGGGCCGGGGAGCAGTACTTC.